The 32 T cell receptor beta chains below were found in one sample sequenced in a study of tumor and adjacent non-tumor tissue in lung cancer. This sample's RNA came from whole unsorted tissue. Distant lung tissue was collected more than 3 cm away from the tumor edge. The library came from three nested PCR rounds adapted from ARM-PCR protocols. Via MiXCR, TCRdb re-called the multiplex PCR reads, giving one row per CDR3 protein. The sample includes approximately 79,000 distinct CDR3 sequences, less than 85% seen only once; the top ten take 40%. Specimen: distant non-tumor lung tissue. The receptors shown here come from a man aged 70-80 years with non-small cell lung cancer.

This clonotype turned up a few times. The chain couples TRBV5-1 to TRBJ2-3, with D maybe TRBD1 (6 bases). Germline assignment: CDR1 SGHRS and CDR2 YFSETQ. The length of the CDR3 is 15 residues. V lost 0 bases and J lost 4, with 12 bases in between. CDR3 sequence: CASSLGQGSADTQYF. CDR3 nucleotides: TGCGCCAGCAGCTTGGGTCAGGGGAGCGCAGATACGCAGTATTTT.

Comment on this clonotype: The germline gene is not matched at one end of the junction; a read error may be the cause. This chain links TRBV6-5 with TRBJ1-3; D is unclear. Germline V lookup: CDR1 MNHEY, CDR2 SVGAGI. The CDR3 spans 13 residues. This CDR3 reads CVSRLDSGNIIYF. The CDR3 DNA is TGTGTCAGCAGACTGGACTCTGGAAACATCATATATTTT.

V is TRBV11-3 and J is TRBJ1-1, with D possibly TRBD1 on 6 matching bases. Between the trimmed V and J ends, which lost 5 bases and 14 bases, there was a span of 27 bases. Looked up from germline, CDR1 is SGHNT and CDR2 is YENEEA. The CDR3 has 15 residues. The CDR3 DNA reads as TGTGCCAGCAGCCCCACCACCGCAGGGGACACTGGAGCCTTCTTT. Amino acids: CASSPTTAGDTGAFF.

As regards this clonotype: One end of the junction varies from germline; a read error may be responsible. The chain combines TRBV6-5 with TRBJ2-2, with TRBD2 matching over 9 bases. Germline V lookup: CDR1 MNHEY, CDR2 SVGAGI. The CDR3 is 15 residues long. The CDR3: CASSHAGGYTGEPFF. CDR3 sequence (DNA): TGTGCCAGCAGTCATGCGGGAGGGTACACCGGGGAGCCGTTTTTT.

This clonotype was seen a single time. This rearrangement joins TRBV6-5 to TRBJ1-2; TRBD1 matches 9 bases. Trimming took 1 base from V and 11 from J; bases not matched to a gene: 14. Germline V lookup: CDR1 MNHEY, CDR2 SVGAGI. This CDR3 comprises 16 residues. This CDR3 is CASSYFGTGQLSGYTF. In nucleotides, the CDR3 is TGTGCCAGCAGTTACTTCGGGACAGGGCAGCTGAGTGGTTACACCTTC.

As concerns this clonotype: This may be a read error, as it is one base from a much larger clone. The rearrangement uses TRBV5-1 and TRBJ2-2; D gene unclear. CDR3 length: 14 residues. Germline lookup yields CDR1 SGHRS and CDR2 YFSETQ. The CDR3 DNA sequence: TGCGCCAGCAGCAAAGCACAGAACATCGGGGAGCTGTTTTTT. It is translated as CASSKAQNIGELFF.

Worth noting for this clonotype: This may be a read error: a much more frequent sequence differs by one nucleotide. The chain carries TRBV5-1 and TRBJ2-4; tentatively, D is TRBD2 (5 bases). The CDR3 has 14 residues. Germline V lookup: CDR1 SGHRS, CDR2 YFSETQ. CDR3 nucleotide sequence: TGCGCCAGCAGCTTGTCTGAGGGTCTAAACACTCAGTACTTC. Protein: CASSLSEGLNTQYF.

In regard to this clonotype: The junction departs from the called germline gene at one end, perhaps through a read error. The chain joins TRBV20-1 to TRBJ2-7; D is undetermined. CDR3 length equals 14 residues. Germline V CDR1 and CDR2: DFQATT, SNEGSKA (reference sequence). The CDR3 DNA is TGCAGTGCTAGTTTCCCTGAGACTGGCTACGTGCAGTACTTC. As protein: CSASFPETGYVQYF.

As to this clonotype: Lacking the conserved final phenylalanine or tryptophan, this CDR3 likely reflects a read error. The chain is built from TRBV28 and TRBJ1-5; D is ambiguous. The CDR3 extends over 13 amino acids. Germline CDR1 and CDR2: MDHEN and SYDVKM. V was cut by 5 bases and J by 6 bases, with 11 bases left in between. DNA of the CDR3: TGTGCCAGCAGTCTTACACTCAGTCAGCCCCAGCATTGT. It codes for CASSLTLSQPQHC.

The chain links TRBV6-1 to TRBJ2-2, with a possible D match to TRBD1 (8 bases). The CDR3 sequence is 14 residues long. Germline V gene sequence: CDR1 MNHNS, CDR2 SASEGT. Trimming removed 7 bases from V and 7 bases from J, with 16 bases in between. The CDR3 sequence is CASNRTGRGGELFF. DNA of the CDR3: TGTGCCAGCAACAGGACAGGGAGGGGCGGGGAGCTGTTTTTT.

A note on this clonotype: Mismatch with germline at one junction end may stem from a read error. The V call is TRBV12-3 or TRBV12-4, the J call TRBJ1-1, with D possibly TRBD1 on 6 matching bases. This CDR3 comprises 13 residues. The CDR3 sequence is CASGLQGRSSTFF. The DNA for the CDR3 is TGTGCCAGCGGTTTACAGGGACGAAGTTCAACTTTCTTT.

This clonotype was recorded only once. The chain is built from TRBV4-2 and TRBJ2-1; TRBD2 agrees at 8 bases. V lost 0 bases, J lost 3 bases, and 4 bases stayed unmatched. The CDR3 has 16 amino acids. Germline lookup yields CDR1 LGHNA and CDR2 YNFKEQ. CDR3 protein: CASSQEVSGIYNEQFF. The CDR3 DNA follows: TGTGCCAGCAGCCAAGAGGTTAGCGGGATCTACAATGAGCAGTTCTTC.

As regards this clonotype: The CDR3 does not close with the conserved phenylalanine or tryptophan, likely indicating a read error. This chain uses TRBV11-2 with TRBJ1-4; unclear D gene. The CDR3 length is 15 residues. CDR1 is SGHAT and CDR2 is FQNNGV in the germline V gene. In DNA form, the CDR3 reads TGTGCCAGCAACTTAGAAACAGAGCGTAATGAAAAACTGTTTTTA. Protein sequence: CASNLETERNEKLFL.

This clonotype has only a few counts. Germline and junction disagree at one end, which may indicate a read error. The chain carries TRBV28 and TRBJ1-2; 12 bases are shared with TRBD1. The CDR3 loop spans 17 amino acids. CDR1 is MDHEN, CDR2 SYDVKM, per germline. Here the CDR3 reads CASRLLSGTGGTRGYTF. Here the CDR3 DNA reads TGTGCCAGCAGATTATTATCGGGGACAGGGGGCACTCGTGGCTACACCTTC.

Comments on this clonotype: A read error is possible here, since a much larger clone lies one base away. This chain connects TRBV28 to TRBJ1-1, with a possible D match to TRBD1 (5 bases). Germline values: CDR1 MDHEN, CDR2 SYDVKM. CDR3 length: 15 residues. The CDR3: CARSLWMARAAEAFF. CDR3 bases: TGTGCCAGGAGTTTATGGATGGCCAGGGCCGCTGAAGCTTTCTTT. Looking up the rest from reference TRBV28 and TRBJ1-1 gives the full variable domain: DVKVTQSSRYLVKRTGEKVFLECVQDMDHENMFWYRQDPGLGLRLIYFSYDVKMKEKGDIPEGYSVSREKKERFSLILESASTNQTSMYLCARSLWMARAAEAFFGQGTRLTVV.

V and J are TRBV10-3 and TRBJ1-2; D call uncertain. The germline gives CDR1 ENHRY, CDR2 SYGVKD. V shed 6 bases and J shed 5 bases, with 13 bases lying between them. CDR3 length: 13 residues. The CDR3 coding sequence is TGTGCCATCAGCGAAGCGGACCAATATGGCTACACCTTC. Encoded protein: CAISEADQYGYTF.

As regards this clonotype: Its ends do not fully match the called genes, so a read error is possible. This chain links TRBV5-6 with TRBJ2-7; TRBD1 is a possible D gene (5 bases). CDR3 length: 16 amino acids. Germline V gene lookup returns CDR1 SGHDT and CDR2 YYEEEE. CDR3 in DNA: TGTGCCAGCAACTCCGTTGTCCGGCACAGGACCTACGAGCAGTACTTT. This sequence encodes CASNSVVRHRTYEQYF. Based on the CDR3 plus reference TRBV5-6 and TRBJ2-7, the full variable domain is DAGVTQSPTHLIKTRGQQVTLRCSPKSGHDTVSWYQQALGQGPQFIFQYYEEEERQRGNFPDRFSGHQFPNYSSELNVNALLLGDSALYLCASNSVVRHRTYEQYFGPGTRLTVT.

This clonotype has just a few counts. A much larger clonotype is one base distant, so this may be a read error. The chain couples TRBV21-1 to TRBJ1-1; the D call TRBD1 from the table was never checked on the DNA. TRBV21-1 is assigned pseudogene status. The CDR3 length is 14 residues. The CDR3 nucleotides are TGTGCCAGCAACCAAAGGGGCACCGGGCCTGAAGCTTTCTTT. It specifies CASNQRGTGPEAFF.

This chain links TRBV11-2 with TRBJ2-7; D is ambiguous. The CDR3 length is 12 residues. Germline CDR1 SGHAT, CDR2 FQNNGV. Trimming pared 5 bases from V and 7 bases from J, leaving 12 bases between. The chain's CDR3 is CASSPGSIEQYF. CDR3 sequence (DNA): TGTGCCAGCAGCCCGGGTAGTATAGAGCAGTACTTC.

Concerning this clonotype: The junction departs from the called germline gene at one end, perhaps through a read error. The rearrangement links TRBV30 to TRBJ2-1; D is unresolved. CDR3 size: 12 residues. Per germline, CDR1 GTSNPN and CDR2 SVGIG (reference sequence). CDR3 nucleotide sequence: TGTGCCCGGAGCACCGGGTACAATGATCAGTTCTTC. Its protein is CARSTGYNDQFF.

Note on this clonotype: A single base separates this from a much larger clone, so it may be a read error. The chain uses TRBV20-1 and TRBJ2-2, with 8 nucleotides matching TRBD2. This CDR3 spans 15 amino acids. CDR1 and CDR2 from the germline V gene are DFQATT and SNEGSKA (reference sequence). The CDR3 protein is CSAISGEKNTGERFF. In DNA, the CDR3 is TGCAGTGCAATTAGCGGGGAGAAGAACACCGGGGAGCGGTTTTTT.

In the case of this clonotype: Sequence at one end of the junction differs from germline and may be a read error. This chain connects TRBV12-3 or TRBV12-4 to TRBJ1-3; the D gene is possibly TRBD1 (5 bases). CDR3 length equals 11 residues. This chain's CDR3 is CVSRRGNIIYF. Here the CDR3 DNA reads TGTGTCAGCAGAAGGGGCAACATCATATATTTT.

To note about this clonotype: The CDR3 does not end in the conserved phenylalanine or tryptophan, so this is likely a read error. The rearrangement joins TRBV29-1 to TRBJ2-1; D unresolved. The CDR3 sequence is 13 residues long. Germline-derived CDR1 and CDR2 are SQVTM and ANQGSEA. The V gene lost 2 bases and the J gene lost 3 bases, with 8 bases spanning the gap. The DNA for the CDR3 is TGCAGCGTTGAATTTGAGGTCTACAATGAGCAGTTCATC. This encodes CSVEFEVYNEQFI.

A remark on this clonotype: One junction end disagrees with the germline gene, perhaps due to a read error. The J gene is TRBJ1-5, the V gene TRBV7-9; no firm D call. The CDR3 length is 12 residues. Germline loops: CDR1 SEHNR, CDR2 FQNEAQ (reference sequence). CDR3 coding DNA: TGTGCCAGCATCCCTTCCAATCAGCCCCATCATTTT. Its translation is CASIPSNQPHHF.

This rearrangement joins TRBV29-1 to TRBJ2-7, with 12 bases lining up with TRBD2. The CDR3 is made up of 14 amino acids. V lost 5 bases and J lost 2; bases outside the gene matches: 4. From germline, CDR1 is SQVTM and CDR2 ANQGSEA. CDR3 DNA sequence: TGCAGCGTTTATGGACTAGCGGGGACCTACGAGCAGTACTTC. This gives the protein CSVYGLAGTYEQYF.

The table lists this clonotype with a few counts. CDR3 sequence: CASSWEGFWYF. DNA for the CDR3: TGTGCCAGCAGTTGGGAGGGGTTTTGGTACTTC. This rearrangement joins TRBV28 to TRBJ2-7, with TRBD2 matching over 7 bases. V shed 4 bases and J 12 bases; nucleotides not matched to a gene: 6. Germline loops: CDR1 MDHEN, CDR2 SYDVKM. The CDR3 extends over 11 amino acids.

This clonotype was seen once. Compared with germline, one end of the junction differs, possibly owing to a read error. The chain carries TRBV29-1 and TRBJ2-3; 7 bases are a match to TRBD2. Per germline, CDR1 SQVTM and CDR2 ANQGSEA. This CDR3 has 13 residues. CDR3 loop: CRALLTSTHTQYF. The CDR3 bases are TGCAGGGCGTTACTGACTAGCACACATACGCAGTATTTT.

With respect to this clonotype: One junction end does not reproduce the germline sequence, and a read error may be involved. The genes are TRBV29-1 and TRBJ2-1; 7 positions match TRBD1. The CDR3 loop spans 15 amino acids. Germline-derived CDR1 and CDR2 are SQVTM and ANQGSEA. CDR3 DNA: TGCAGCGATGAAGTCTGGGACAGCCATTACAATGAGCAGTTCTTC. Translating it yields CSDEVWDSHYNEQFF.

The chain carries TRBV29-1 and TRBJ1-4; 12 bases are shared with TRBD1. V shed 6 bases, J shed 8 bases, and the junction held 16 bases outside the gene matches. The CDR3 is made up of 17 amino acids. CDR1 and CDR2 from the germline V gene are SQVTM and ANQGSEA. The CDR3 sequence is CSVATSGQGAYTEKLFF. CDR3 DNA sequence: TGCAGCGTCGCTACTTCGGGACAGGGGGCCTATACCGAAAAACTGTTTTTT.

A remark on this clonotype: Germline is not matched at one junction end, which may reflect a read error. This chain connects TRBV12-3 or TRBV12-4 to TRBJ2-3, with a tentative D call TRBD2 (5 bases). CDR3 length: 15 amino acids. CDR3 nucleotides: TGTGCCAGCAGTTTGAGCGGCAGCATCACAGATACTCAGTATTTT. It is translated as CASSLSGSITDTQYF.

This clonotype was counted once. The junction does not match germline at one end; this may be a read error. The gene calls are TRBV20-1 and TRBJ2-5, with 10 nucleotides matching TRBD2. The CDR3 has 14 amino acids. The germline gives CDR1 DFQATT, CDR2 SNEGSKA (reference sequence). The CDR3 here is CSAISGRPQDTQYF. CDR3 nucleotides: TGCAGTGCTATTAGCGGGAGGCCTCAAGATACCCAGTACTTC.

This clonotype was seen only once. The conserved final phenylalanine or tryptophan is absent from the CDR3, which likely points to a read error. The V call is TRBV5-1, the J call TRBJ1-4; TRBD1 aligns across 9 bases. CDR3 length: 15 amino acids. Germline V gene lookup returns CDR1 SGHRS and CDR2 YFSETQ. In DNA, the CDR3 is TGCACCAGCAGCTTTGACGGACAGGGGAGGGAAAAACTGTTTATT. Amino acid sequence: CTSSFDGQGREKLFI.